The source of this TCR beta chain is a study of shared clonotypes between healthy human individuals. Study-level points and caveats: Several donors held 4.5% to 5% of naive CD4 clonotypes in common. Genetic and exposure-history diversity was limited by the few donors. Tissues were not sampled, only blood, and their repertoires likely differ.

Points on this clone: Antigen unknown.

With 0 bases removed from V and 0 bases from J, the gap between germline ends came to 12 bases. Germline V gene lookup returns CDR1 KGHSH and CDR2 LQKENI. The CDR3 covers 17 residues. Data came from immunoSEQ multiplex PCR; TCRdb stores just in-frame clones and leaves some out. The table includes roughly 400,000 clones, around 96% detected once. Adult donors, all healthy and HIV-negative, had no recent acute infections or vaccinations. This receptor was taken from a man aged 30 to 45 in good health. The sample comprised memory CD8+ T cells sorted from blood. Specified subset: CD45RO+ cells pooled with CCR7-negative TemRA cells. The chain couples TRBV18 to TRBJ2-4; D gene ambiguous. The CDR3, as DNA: TGTGCCAGCTCACCACCGGGCGAGCTGCTAGCCAAAAACATTCAGTACTTC. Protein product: CASSPPGELLAKNIQYF.